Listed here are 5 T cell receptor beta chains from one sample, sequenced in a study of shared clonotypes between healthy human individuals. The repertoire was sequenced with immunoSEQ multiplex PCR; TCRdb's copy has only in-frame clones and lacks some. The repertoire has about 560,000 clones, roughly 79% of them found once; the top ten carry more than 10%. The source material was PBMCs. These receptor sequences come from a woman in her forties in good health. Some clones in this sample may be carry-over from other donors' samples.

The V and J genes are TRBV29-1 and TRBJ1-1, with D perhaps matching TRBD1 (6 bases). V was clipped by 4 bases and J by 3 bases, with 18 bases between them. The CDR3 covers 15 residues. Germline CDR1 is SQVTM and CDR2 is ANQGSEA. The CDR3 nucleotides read TGCAGCGTTGGAAGGGGGGCAGGGAGGCACACTGAAGCTTTCTTT. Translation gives CSVGRGAGRHTEAFF.

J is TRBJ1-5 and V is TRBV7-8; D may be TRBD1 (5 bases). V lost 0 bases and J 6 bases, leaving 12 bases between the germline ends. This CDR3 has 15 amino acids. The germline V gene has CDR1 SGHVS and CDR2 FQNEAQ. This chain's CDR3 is CASSLAQGRGQPQHF. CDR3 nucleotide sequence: TGTGCCAGCAGCTTAGCGCAGGGTAGGGGTCAGCCCCAGCATTTT.

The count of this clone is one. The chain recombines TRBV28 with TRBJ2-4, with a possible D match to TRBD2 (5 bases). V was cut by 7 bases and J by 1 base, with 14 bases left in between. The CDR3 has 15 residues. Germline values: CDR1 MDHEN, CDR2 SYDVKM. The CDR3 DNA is TGTGCCAGCACCCACCGAGGGTTGGCCAAAAACATTCAGTACTTC. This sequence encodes CASTHRGLAKNIQYF. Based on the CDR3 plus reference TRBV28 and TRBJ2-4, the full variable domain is DVKVTQSSRYLVKRTGEKVFLECVQDMDHENMFWYRQDPGLGLRLIYFSYDVKMKEKGDIPEGYSVSREKKERFSLILESASTNQTSMYLCASTHRGLAKNIQYFGAGTRLSVL.

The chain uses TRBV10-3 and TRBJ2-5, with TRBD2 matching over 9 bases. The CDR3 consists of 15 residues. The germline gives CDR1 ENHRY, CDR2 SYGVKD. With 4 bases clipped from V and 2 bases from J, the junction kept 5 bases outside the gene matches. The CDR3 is CAISGGLAGQETQYF. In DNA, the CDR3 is TGTGCCATCAGTGGTGGGCTAGCGGGACAAGAGACCCAGTACTTC.

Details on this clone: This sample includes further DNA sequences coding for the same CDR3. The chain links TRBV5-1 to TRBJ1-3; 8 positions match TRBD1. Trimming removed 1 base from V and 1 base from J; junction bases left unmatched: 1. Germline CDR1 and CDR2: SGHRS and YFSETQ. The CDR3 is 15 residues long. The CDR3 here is CASSLTGGSGNTIYF. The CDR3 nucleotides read TGCGCCAGCAGCTTGACAGGGGGTTCTGGAAACACCATATATTTT. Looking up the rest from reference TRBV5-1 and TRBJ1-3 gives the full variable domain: KAGVTQTPRYLIKTRGQQVTLSCSPISGHRSVSWYQQTPGQGLQFLFEYFSETQRNKGNFPGRFSGRQFSNSRSEMNVSTLELGDSALYLCASSLTGGSGNTIYFGEGSWLTVV.